This TCR beta chain was captured in a study of T-cell reconstitution after alpha-beta-depleted transplantation in children. Study-wide points: About two months after transplant, alpha-beta T cells reportedly came from several hundred expanded graft clones. Recipient T cells and thymic progenitors that survived were the source of the high TCRbeta diversity seen at day 60 in some patients. When one year had passed after transplant, most T-cell counts and diversity came from newly produced T cells.

Unique molecular identifiers were incorporated when the TCRbeta library was constructed. MiXCR was run by TCRdb on the PCR reads, yielding one entry per CDR3 protein. The sample consists of almost 600,000 distinct CDR3 sequences, 27% of them appearing once. The CDR3 is 13 residues long. Looked up from germline, CDR1 is ENHRY and CDR2 is SYGVKD. With 4 bases removed from V and 3 bases from J, the gap between germline ends came to 10 bases. As concerns this clonotype: Its specificity is not known.

The chain links TRBV10-3 to TRBJ2-7; TRBD1 is a possible D gene (6 bases). The sequence was collected from a boy younger than two with Wiskott-Aldrich syndrome, due to receive a stem cell transplant. Material: PBMCs, obtained before TCRalphabeta/CD19-depleted stem cell transplant. The CDR3 spells CAISVGQSYEQYF. The CDR3 DNA reads as TGTGCCATCAGTGTCGGACAGAGCTACGAGCAGTACTTC.